A single sample is the source of the 23 T cell receptor beta chains below, sequenced in a study of regulatory T cells in long-lasting Graves disease. Time point defined: newly diagnosed GD, antithyroid drugs for less than 3 months. RNA extracted from PBMCs served as the sequencing template. Library construction for TCR beta used iRepertoire HTBI primers and Arm-PCR of CDR3 regions. TCRdb used MiXCR to reprocess the multiplex PCR reads, holding one entry per CDR3 protein. The sample includes some 450,000 distinct CDR3 sequences, around 17% of them seen just once. These data were also filed under a second study, of T cells in Graves' hyperthyroidism and ophthalmopathy.

The input for sequencing was peripheral blood mononuclear cells (PBMCs), taken at new diagnosis, from a patient treated with antithyroid drugs. These TCRs come from a woman younger than 45 with Graves disease.

V gene TRBV4-1 combines with J gene TRBJ1-6; no reliable D call. The germline V gene encodes CDR1 MGHRA and CDR2 YSYEKL. The CDR3 consists of 13 residues. V was pared by 0 bases and J by 9 bases, with 6 bases between. The CDR3 sequence is CASSQDELSPLHF. In DNA form, the CDR3 reads TGCGCCAGCAGCCAAGATGAGCTTTCACCCCTCCACTTT.

This clonotype was observed many times. This chain links TRBV28 with TRBJ2-5; D might be TRBD1 (5 bases). The germline V gene has CDR1 MDHEN and CDR2 SYDVKM. V was shortened by 5 bases and J by 4 bases, with 17 bases between the two germline ends. The CDR3 has 15 residues. The CDR3 loop is CASSPLQGYGETQYF. The CDR3 bases are TGTGCCAGCAGTCCACTCCAGGGATATGGAGAGACCCAGTACTTC.

This clonotype came up many times. CDR3 sequence reads: CASSYPGQGPWEETQYF. CDR3 nucleotides: TGTGCCAGCAGCTATCCGGGACAGGGGCCTTGGGAAGAGACCCAGTACTTC. The chain is built from TRBV7-9 and TRBJ2-5, with 10 bases lining up with TRBD1. The trim removed 4 bases at V and 3 bases at J, leaving 11 bases unmatched. The CDR3 runs 17 residues. The germline V gene has CDR1 SEHNR and CDR2 FQNEAQ (reference sequence). The full variable domain, rest sourced from reference TRBV7-9 and TRBJ2-5, is DTGVSQNPRHKITKRGQNVTFRCDPISEHNRLYWYRQTLGQGPEFLTYFQNEAQLEKSRLLSDRFSAERPKGSFSTLEIQRTEQGDSAMYLCASSYPGQGPWEETQYFGPGTRLLVL.

This clonotype has only one observation. The V gene is TRBV2, the J gene TRBJ2-7, with 9 bases aligning to TRBD1. J gave up 3 bases and V 6 bases, and 12 bases lay outside the gene matches. Germline V lookup: CDR1 SNHLY, CDR2 FYNNEI. This CDR3 contains 16 residues. The CDR3 region is CASSWTGAGAIYEQYF. CDR3 coding DNA: TGTGCCAGCAGCTGGACAGGGGCGGGTGCAATCTACGAGCAGTACTTC.

This rearrangement joins TRBV20-1 to TRBJ1-1; no reliable D call. The CDR3 contains 12 residues. CDR1 is DFQATT, CDR2 SNEGSKA, per germline (reference sequence). Trimming cost V 3 bases and J 4 bases, with 9 bases left between them. Here the CDR3 DNA reads TGCAGTGCTAGGGAGATAAGCACTGAAGCTTTCTTT. As protein: CSAREISTEAFF.

The sample holds a few counts of this clonotype. This chain links TRBV29-1 with TRBJ1-4; D remains ambiguous. Germline CDR1 SQVTM, CDR2 ANQGSEA. CDR3 size: 13 residues. Deletions cut 7 bases from V and 0 bases from J, with 9 bases between. The CDR3 spells CSALKTTNEKLFF. CDR3 coding DNA: TGCAGCGCCTTGAAAACAACTAATGAAAAACTGTTTTTT.

This sequence joins TRBV18 and TRBJ1-2; 7 bases line up with TRBD1. With V trimmed by 6 bases and J by 0 bases, 7 bases remained unmatched. The CDR3 has 15 amino acids. Germline CDR1 reads KGHSH; CDR2 reads LQKENI. CDR3 bases: TGTGCCAGCTCGCCAGGGACAGCGGCTAACTATGGCTACACCTTC. This encodes CASSPGTAANYGYTF.

This chain joins TRBV6-2 or TRBV6-3 and TRBJ1-6; D is uncertain. CDR3 length: 14 amino acids. CDR1 is MNHEY and CDR2 is SVGEGT in the germline V gene. V dropped 7 bases and J dropped 0 bases, with 7 bases sitting between them. CDR3 sequence: CASKRSSYNSPLHF. In nucleotides, the CDR3 is TGTGCCAGCAAGAGGAGCTCCTATAATTCACCCCTCCACTTT.

The V and J genes are TRBV4-2 and TRBJ2-1, with TRBD2 identical over 12 bases. V lost 4 bases, J lost 5 bases, and 15 bases stayed unmatched. The CDR3 loop spans 19 amino acids. In germline, CDR1 is LGHNA, CDR2 YNFKEQ. The CDR3 region is CASSRRLAGDFADHNEQFF. As DNA, the CDR3 is TGTGCCAGCAGCCGACGACTAGCGGGAGATTTCGCGGACCACAATGAGCAGTTCTTC.

This clonotype was seen ten or more times. V gene TRBV2 combines with J gene TRBJ2-1, with TRBD2 as a possible D gene (6 bases). CDR3 size: 15 residues. CDR1 is SNHLY, CDR2 FYNNEI, per germline. Between the trimmed V and J ends, which lost 7 bases and 7 bases, there was a span of 20 bases. The CDR3 spells CASTRWVTRSNEQFF. Written as DNA, the CDR3 is TGTGCCAGCACTCGATGGGTGACTAGATCTAATGAGCAGTTCTTC.

This clonotype was seen many times. This chain joins TRBV5-1 and TRBJ2-3; D could derive from TRBD1 or TRBD2 (5 bases each). Trimming cost V 0 bases and J 10 bases, with 15 bases left between them. The CDR3 has 14 residues. Germline-derived CDR1 and CDR2 are SGHRS and YFSETQ. CDR3 region: CASSLVALQGAQYF. The DNA of the CDR3 is TGCGCCAGCAGCTTGGTAGCGCTCCAAGGGGCGCAGTATTTT.

This clonotype was observed many times. The chain recombines TRBV4-1 with TRBJ1-5; 8 bases align to TRBD1. This CDR3 region has 16 residues. Looked up from germline, CDR1 is MGHRA and CDR2 is YSYEKL. With V trimmed by 5 bases and J by 6 bases, 12 bases remained unmatched. Here the CDR3 DNA reads TGCGCCAGCAGCGCTCGACAGGGGTTTGGCGTTCAGCCCCAGCATTTT. It yields the protein CASSARQGFGVQPQHF.

This clonotype was counted at least ten times. The CDR3: CASRSGGYEQYF. CDR3 DNA: TGTGCCAGCAGATCTGGCGGATACGAGCAGTACTTC. The rearrangement uses TRBV11-2 and TRBJ2-7; no clear D gene. CDR1 is SGHAT and CDR2 is FQNNGV in the germline V gene. The CDR3 consists of 12 residues. Trimming removed 6 bases at V and 4 bases at J, with 10 bases between.

In this sample, this clonotype turned up a few times. A much larger clone lies one base from this, so it may be a read error. The V gene is TRBV28, the J gene TRBJ2-1, with TRBD2 identical over 13 bases. The V and J ends lost 4 bases and 7 bases, in that order; junction bases with no gene match: 7. The CDR3 totals 16 residues. Germline CDR1 and CDR2: MDHEN and SYDVKM. CDR3 region: CASSSPGTSGENEQFF. Written as DNA, the CDR3 is TGTGCCAGCAGTTCTCCCGGGACTAGCGGGGAGAATGAGCAGTTCTTC.

This clonotype showed up many times. The chain has TRBV28 and TRBJ2-3; D not certain. CDR3 length: 12 amino acids. CDR1 MDHEN and CDR2 SYDVKM come from the germline V gene. V lost 4 bases, J lost 3 bases, and 5 bases lay in between. The CDR3 DNA sequence: TGTGCCAGCAGTTACGGAACAGATACGCAGTATTTT. Its protein product is CASSYGTDTQYF.

This clonotype was observed at least ten times. The genes are TRBV24-1 and TRBJ2-1, with D unresolved. The CDR3 runs to 16 residues. V lost 0 bases, J lost 4 bases, and 12 bases lay in between. Germline values: CDR1 KGHDR, CDR2 SFDVKD. The CDR3 DNA reads as TGTGCCACCAGTGATTTGCCAGGCCGCGGATACAATGAGCAGTTCTTC. Protein sequence: CATSDLPGRGYNEQFF.

This clonotype was seen at least ten times. J is TRBJ2-5 and V is TRBV7-2; 8 nucleotides agree with TRBD2. J was trimmed by 5 bases and V by 4 bases; bases with no gene match: 12. Germline CDR1 SGHTA, CDR2 FQGNSA. This CDR3 is 16 amino acids long. CDR3 sequence reads: CASSSRRAGVGETQYF. In nucleotides, the CDR3 is TGTGCCAGCAGCTCTAGGAGAGCGGGAGTTGGGGAGACCCAGTACTTC.

In its sample, this clonotype was seen many times. J is TRBJ2-7 and V is TRBV12-3 or TRBV12-4; D gene uncertain. Trimming removed 5 bases from V and 2 bases from J, with 10 bases in between. This CDR3 has 13 residues. The CDR3 loop reads CASSPHPPYEQYF. DNA for the CDR3: TGTGCCAGCAGTCCCCATCCGCCCTACGAGCAGTACTTC.

In its sample, this clonotype was seen many times. The chain has TRBV20-1 and TRBJ2-7, with 11 bases fitting TRBD2. Germline loops: CDR1 DFQATT, CDR2 SNEGSKA (reference sequence). V lost 4 bases to trimming and J lost 2 bases; unmatched junction nucleotides: 1. The CDR3 is 13 amino acids. The CDR3: CSATGLAAYEQYF. CDR3 DNA: TGCAGTGCTACGGGACTAGCGGCCTACGAGCAGTACTTC.

The genes are TRBV5-4 and TRBJ1-1, with D uncertain. CDR3 size: 12 residues. The V and J ends lost 3 bases and 4 bases respectively, with 7 bases between them. The germline V gene encodes CDR1 SGHNT and CDR2 YYREEE (reference sequence). The CDR3 is CASSSASTEAFF. CDR3 sequence (DNA): TGTGCCAGCAGCTCGGCTTCCACTGAAGCTTTCTTT.

This clonotype came up a few times. The chain recombines TRBV20-1 with TRBJ2-1, with a tentative D call TRBD2 (6 bases). Germline V lookup: CDR1 DFQATT, CDR2 SNEGSKA (reference sequence). The CDR3 sequence is 13 residues long. Between the trimmed V and J ends, which lost 4 bases and 1 base, there was a span of 8 bases. The CDR3 spells CSAMAGSYNEQFF. In nucleotides, the CDR3 is TGCAGTGCTATGGCGGGATCCTACAATGAGCAGTTCTTC.

This clonotype was recorded at least ten times. V and J are TRBV27 and TRBJ1-1, with TRBD1 as a possible D gene (6 bases). Germline V gene data show CDR1 as MNHEY and CDR2 as SMNVEV (reference sequence). The germline V and J ends were trimmed by 2 bases and 1 base, with 8 bases remaining between them. The CDR3 has 14 residues. Written as DNA, the CDR3 is TGTGCCAGCAGTTTAGGGACACCGAACACTGAAGCTTTCTTT. This translates into CASSLGTPNTEAFF.

The gene calls are TRBV14 and TRBJ1-4; unclear D gene. The V end lost 1 base, the J end lost 7 bases, and 7 bases lay between the germline ends. CDR3 size: 13 residues. CDR1 SGHDN and CDR2 FVKESK come from the germline V gene. The CDR3 is CASSQGAVEKLFF. The CDR3 DNA is TGTGCCAGCAGCCAAGGGGCAGTTGAAAAACTGTTTTTT.